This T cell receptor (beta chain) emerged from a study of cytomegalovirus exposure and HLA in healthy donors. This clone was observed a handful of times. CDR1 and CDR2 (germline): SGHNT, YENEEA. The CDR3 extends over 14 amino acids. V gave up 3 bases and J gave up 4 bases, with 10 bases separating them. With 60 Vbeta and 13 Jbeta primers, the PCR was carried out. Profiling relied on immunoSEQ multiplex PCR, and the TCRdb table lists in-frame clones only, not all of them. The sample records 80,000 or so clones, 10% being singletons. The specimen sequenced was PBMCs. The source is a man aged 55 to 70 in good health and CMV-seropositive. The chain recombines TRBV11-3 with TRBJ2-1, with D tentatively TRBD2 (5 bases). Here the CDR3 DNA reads TGTGCCAGCAGCTTGAGCGGACCATACAATGAGCAGTTCTTC. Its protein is CASSLSGPYNEQFF.